Described below is a single TCR beta chain sequence and its context. Its antigen is unknown. Base qualities are not at hand, and no much larger clone is one base apart. TCR beta CDR3 regions were sequenced from DNA using the immunoSEQ Assay. Per the source publication's procedure: T cell density was computed as TCR beta template counts normalized to usable DNA estimated by amplifying housekeeping genes. Richness was estimated with the preseqR package, extrapolating to 400,000 templates for PBMC samples and 120,000 templates for tissue samples. Clonality was taken to be one minus Pielou's evenness. Differential abundance testing on productive amino-acid clonotypes, with a minimum total count of 5 and an alpha of 0.1, was used to identify tissue-enriched TCRs. The Jaccard Index and the Morisita Overlap Index were used to quantify repertoire overlap between compartments. GLIPH grouped TCR beta CDR3s together with public tetramer-defined viral CDR3s, and a viral motif had to include at least three viral sequences and also show V-gene enrichment. TCRdb limited this immuneACCESS table to in-frame rearrangements with V and J called. A share of clones is missing; checked studies link under half to unresolved V genes, and the rest is unexplained. Clonal size and the V and J genes are those of that table, whereas D and trimming came from the DNA. In all, the sample holds some 20,000 clones, and about 83% of those were seen once. Around 4% of the sample is held by the ten biggest clonotypes.

At diagnosis, peripheral blood, uninvolved tumor-adjacent lung and tumor were collected and stored as a combination of fresh-frozen and FFPE material. For TCR repertoire profiling, blood samples were analyzed in the form of peripheral blood mononuclear cells. This sample was included in a study of T cells in localized non-small cell lung cancer (TCRdb year 2020). General notes on the study: Comparing tumors with uninvolved tumor-adjacent lungs, the study looked at the T cell repertoires of hundreds of patients with early-stage NSCLC. NSCLC patients had a mean age of around 70 years, and 129 were male and over 85 female. The cohort comprised 200 to 300 treatment-naïve NSCLC patients with resected, localized lung tumors.

Here is what the overall study found, with its caveats: Uninvolved tumor-adjacent lung showed the highest T cell clonality, higher than tumor, which suggests more focused antigenic responses in the uninvolved tumor-adjacent lung. Because multi-region tumor sequencing was not done, intratumor heterogeneity could not be ruled out. Because the study design was exploratory, TCR variables were selected using unadjusted p-values without false-discovery rate correction. A median of roughly 60 of the top 100 tumor clones were detected in paired uninvolved adjacent lung, and 28 of these tumor clones were also found among the top 100 clones of the paired uninvolved adjacent lung. Higher T cell density in blood was associated with longer overall survival, whereas higher clonality in adjacent lung was associated with shorter survival.

The germline V gene specifies SGHAT as CDR1 and FQNNGV as CDR2. From cysteine to phenylalanine, the CDR3 is 15 amino acids long. Just the 45-base CDR3 DNA is kept, in frame starting at base 1. V sheds 2 bases and J sheds 1 base, leaving 11 bases between their ends. This sample comprised peripheral blood, obtained before any cancer treatment. The source of this sequence is a man aged 35-75 years with stage I lung adenocarcinoma. The chain is encoded by TRBV11-2 joined to TRBJ2-5; perhaps TRBD2 is the D gene, with 5 bases matching. The nucleotides are TGTGCCAGCAGCTTACGGGGAATCCCCCAAGAGACCCAGTACTTC. This translates into CASSLRGIPQETQYF.